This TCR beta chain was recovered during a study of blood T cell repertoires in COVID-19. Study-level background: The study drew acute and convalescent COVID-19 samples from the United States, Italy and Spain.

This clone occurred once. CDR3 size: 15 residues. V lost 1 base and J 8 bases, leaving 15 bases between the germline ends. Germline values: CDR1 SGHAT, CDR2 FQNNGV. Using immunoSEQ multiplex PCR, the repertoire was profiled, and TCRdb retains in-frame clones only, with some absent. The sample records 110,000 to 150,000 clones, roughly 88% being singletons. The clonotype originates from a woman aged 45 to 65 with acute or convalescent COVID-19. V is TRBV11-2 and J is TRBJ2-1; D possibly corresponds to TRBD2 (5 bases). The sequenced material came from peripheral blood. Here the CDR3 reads CASSLVPTRADEQFF. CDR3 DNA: TGTGCCAGCAGCTTAGTACCTACTAGGGCGGATGAGCAGTTCTTC.